This TCR beta chain was observed in a study of blood T cells in healthy people across ages (dated by TCRdb to between 2015 and 2017). General notes on the study: In model experiments, roughly one uniquely barcoded TCR beta cDNA molecule per two T cells was captured by template switching. Four age groups were formed from the donors: young (average roughly 15 years), middle-aged (approximately 40), aged (roughly 56) and long-lived (approximately 78). Donors of different ages were randomly distributed across sequencing lanes to avoid experimental bias. The study analyzed two additional independent replicas of 1 million unique cDNA reads from the same blood draw for two donors, one aged 18 to 29 and one aged 80 or older. Using deep sequencing normalized with unique cDNA molecular identifiers, the study measured how TCR beta repertoire diversity changes with age.

Donors were about 36 systemically healthy Caucasian individuals from Russia aged roughly 6 to 90 years. Roughly 9 milliliters of peripheral blood were drawn from each donor into EDTA-treated Vacutainer tubes. Ficoll-Paque density-gradient centrifugation was used to isolate PBMCs, with at least 7 million per sample. Total RNA, at least 6 micrograms per sample, was extracted from PBMCs with Trizol reagent. The percentages of naive CD45RAhigh/CD27high T cells were determined by flow cytometry on a PBMC aliquot from every donor. Receptors were amplified or captured by 5' RACE. These reads were obtained on an Illumina HiSeq 2500. A second PCR of about 6 to 12 cycles was run with a J-beta primer mix and a sample-barcoded 5' primer. A unique molecular identifier was introduced onto each TCR beta cDNA molecule by a template-switch 5' adaptor carrying 12 random nucleotides. Each sample yielded at least 2.5 million CDR3-containing paired-end reads. All of the RNA was converted into first-strand cDNA using the Mint cDNA synthesis kit, with a TRBC-specific oligonucleotide serving as the primer. After uracil-DNA glycosylase treatment, a first 18-cycle PCR used universal primers M1SS and BC2_uni_R on all cDNA. The paper's data handling went like this. For normalization, 1 million high-quality reads, each with a distinct molecular identifier, were randomly selected from each sample. Reads with shared molecular identifiers were discarded instead of being binned into consensus sequences. CDR3 identification, clonotype clustering and error correction used MiTCR with a Q25 quality threshold and the strictest error-elimination algorithm. Lower-bound total TCR beta diversity was estimated with a nonparametric unseen species model using Euler transformation. TCRdb reprocessing: public reads trimmed at Q25 with fastp, clones called with MiXCR, in-frame beta chains kept. CDR3 protein sequences are deduplicated, and each keeps its most common genes and DNA. The V and J calls were determined by TCRdb, not by the authors. In this sample the table shows hundreds of thousands of distinct CDR3 sequences, about half of which occur a single time. The biggest ten clones account for roughly 31% of the sample.

Results the study describes overall, beyond this receptor: Observed TCR beta diversity correlated strongly with the percentage of naive T cells measured by flow cytometry. As age increased, observed TCR beta diversity per million T cells dropped in a roughly linear way, and a significant reduction was already evident by age 40. Estimates of total diversity based on one million sequenced T cells were regarded as lower bounds and as underestimates. Compared with the aged group, more naive CD4+ T cells, fewer expanded clones and increased TCR diversity were shown by the long-lived group, suggesting age selection. Because the CMV infection status of the donors was unknown, age-related changes in expanded clonotypes may potentially have been confounded. Since profiling was done on bulk unsorted PBMCs, naive and antigen-experienced compartments could not be conclusively compared.

This clonotype came up a few times. Its binding antigen is unknown. No base quality values were provided; no much bigger clone lies one nucleotide off. Counted from cysteine to phenylalanine, this CDR3 has 12 amino acids. Only the CDR3 portion is preserved as DNA: 36 bases, with reading frame beginning at the first base. The V end loses 5 bases and the J end loses 8 bases, and a stretch of 12 bases separates them. CDR1 is given as SGHTA and CDR2 as FQGNSA, both from the germline V gene. The TCR was taken from a woman aged 60-70 years in good health. The sequence joins TRBV7-2 to TRBJ1-2; the D gene is perhaps TRBD1, on 5 matching bases. Material for sequencing was blood. The CDR3 protein sequence reads: CASSRPRGGYTF. The DNA reads as follows: TGTGCCAGCAGCCGCCCCCGGGGCGGCTACACCTTC.